This T cell receptor beta chain is from a study of early T cells in non-severe SARS-CoV-2 infection. Study results and caveats: VDJdb-based annotation leaned toward anti-spike CD8 responses and missed private and CD4 specificities.

This clonotype was detected many times. Its antigen remains unknown. Possible read error: a much larger clone is one base away. Each CDR3 protein is one row after TCRdb ran MiXCR on the 5' RACE reads. This sample has tens of thousands of distinct CDR3 sequences; over 9% occur once, and the top ten carry about 3.9%. The germline V gene has CDR1 MNHEY and CDR2 SMNVEV (reference sequence). The CDR3 contains 14 residues. This TCR was recovered from an adult who was a healthcare worker with PCR-confirmed SARS-CoV-2 infection or an uninfected control (not recorded which). The sequenced material came from whole blood. The chain has TRBV27 and TRBJ1-1; 8 nucleotides line up with TRBD1. CDR3 sequence (DNA): TGTGCCAGCAGTTTATCTACAGGGGGAGTTGAAGTTTTCTTT. This codes for CASSLSTGGVEVFF.